Described below is a single T cell receptor (beta chain) sequence and its context. V shed 6 bases and J shed 1 base, with 15 bases lying between them. There are 15 residues in the CDR3. The germline V gene has CDR1 LGHNT and CDR2 FRNRAP. The data were taken from a study of blood T cell repertoires in COVID-19. Study details: COVID-19 samples from acute and convalescent phases originated in the United States, Italy and Spain. The analysed material was cDNA or gDNA that came from T cells, B-cell-depleted T cells, or PBMCs.

In the original processing: Counts of nucleated cells, estimated from reference gene primer amplification, were obtained. The method was immunoSEQ multiplex PCR; TCRdb's version includes in-frame clones alone and lacks a portion of them. Clone size and the V and J calls come from that table; the DNA yielded D and trimming. Of 210,000 or so clones listed, just under 85% are singletons. What was sequenced was peripheral blood. The sequence was obtained from a woman aged 70-85 years with active or convalescent COVID-19. The chain joins TRBV12-5 to TRBJ2-5; maybe TRBD1 (6 bases). Here the CDR3 DNA reads TGTGCTAGTGGACTTGGATGGGGGCTCCAAGAGACCCAGTACTTC. Amino acids: CASGLGWGLQETQYF.